Below, 31 T cell receptor beta chains from the same sample are listed, as sequenced in a study of cytomegalovirus exposure and HLA in healthy donors. Primers: 60 Vbeta forward and 13 Jbeta reverse. Assay: immunoSEQ multiplex PCR; the TCRdb copy retains only in-frame clones and omits some. The data contain around 170,000 clones, roughly 80% of them singletons. Sequencing was carried out using PBMCs. The receptors stem from a man aged 50-59 years in good health and CMV-seropositive.

This clone occurred once. CDR3 residues: CASSQGRGGFAGTEAFF. The DNA for the CDR3 is TGCGCCAGCAGCCAAGGGAGGGGCGGATTTGCGGGTACTGAAGCTTTCTTT. The chain joins TRBV4-1 to TRBJ1-1; D may be TRBD1 (5 bases). Germline lookup yields CDR1 MGHRA and CDR2 YSYEKL. V shed 1 base and J shed 5 bases, with 20 bases lying between them. The CDR3 extends over 17 amino acids.

The chain recombines TRBV11-3 with TRBJ2-3; 9 bases align to TRBD2. With 4 bases clipped from V and 0 bases from J, the junction kept 5 bases outside the gene matches. This CDR3 contains 16 residues. Germline CDR1 reads SGHNT; CDR2 reads YENEEA. For the CDR3, the DNA is TGTGCCAGCAGCTCGGGACTAGCCGCTAGCACAGATACGCAGTATTTT. Amino acid sequence: CASSSGLAASTDTQYF.

The DNA of the CDR3 is TGTGCCAGCACTGAGGACAGCTATGGCTACACCTTC. Translated, it gives CASTEDSYGYTF. V and J are TRBV2 and TRBJ1-2; the D gene is possibly TRBD1 (6 bases). Germline V gene data show CDR1 as SNHLY and CDR2 as FYNNEI. Trimming left V 7 bases short and J 4 bases short, with 10 bases between. This CDR3 has 12 amino acids.

For the CDR3, the DNA is TGTGCCAGCTCACCACGGACAGGGTTTGCCTATGGCTACACCTTC. Its protein product is CASSPRTGFAYGYTF. The chain recombines TRBV18 with TRBJ1-2; 8 bases agree with TRBD1. The CDR3 covers 15 residues. The ends lost 1 base at V and 4 bases at J; junction bases unmatched: 5. CDR1 and CDR2 from the germline V gene are KGHSH and LQKENI.

V usage is TRBV18 and J usage is TRBJ2-5; D is unclear. The J call could be wrong; TRBJ2-7 is a better fit for the DNA end. The CDR3 contains 12 residues. CDR1 is KGHSH, CDR2 LQKENI, per germline. The DNA for the CDR3 is TGTGCCAGCTCACCAGAATCCCACGAGCAGTACTTC. Translated: CASSPESHEQYF.

This chain joins TRBV5-1 and TRBJ2-1, with TRBD2 matching over 8 bases. There are 14 residues in the CDR3. Germline-derived CDR1 and CDR2 are SGHRS and YFSETQ. V gave up 4 bases and J gave up 8 bases; unmatched junction bases: 8. The chain's CDR3 is CASSAGLGGDEQFF. CDR3 bases: TGCGCCAGCAGCGCGGGACTAGGTGGGGATGAGCAGTTCTTC.

The chain couples TRBV11-3 to TRBJ2-7, with D possibly matching TRBD2 (5 bases). Germline CDR1 SGHNT, CDR2 YENEEA. The V end lost 2 bases, the J end lost 7 bases, and 9 bases lay between the germline ends. This CDR3 comprises 12 residues. The CDR3 DNA is TGTGCCAGCAGCTTATTCCGAGGGGAGCAGTACTTC. Translating gives CASSLFRGEQYF.

This clone was picked up a small number of times. V is TRBV6-5 and J is TRBJ1-2; D remains unclear. Trimming removed 2 bases at V and 4 bases at J, with 11 bases between. CDR3 size: 14 residues. CDR1 and CDR2 from the germline V gene are MNHEY and SVGAGI. The CDR3 DNA is TGTGCCAGCAGTTACCGGAGTATTGGCTATGGCTACACCTTC. Its protein product is CASSYRSIGYGYTF.

This clone was recorded once. Other DNA sequences in this specimen translate into the identical CDR3. The chain joins TRBV6-6 to TRBJ1-1; D might be TRBD1 (6 bases). Germline-derived CDR1 and CDR2 are MNHNY and SVGAGI (reference sequence). V shed 6 bases and J shed 8 bases, with 16 bases lying between them. CDR3 length: 13 amino acids. In DNA form, the CDR3 reads TGTGCCAGCAGCTCAGGGCGGGGGCGCGAAGCTTTCTTT. Its protein product is CASSSGRGREAFF.

The chain recombines TRBV21-1 with TRBJ1-5. TRBV21-1 is a pseudogene segment. This CDR3 is 15 amino acids long. In nucleotides, the CDR3 is TGTGCCAGCAGTGGGTCAACCCCTACGGGTCAGCCCCAGCATTTT. Its protein is CASSGSTPTGQPQHF.

V gene TRBV4-3 combines with J gene TRBJ2-2; a possible D gene is TRBD2 (5 bases). The CDR3 covers 16 residues. V was trimmed by 6 bases and J by 4 bases, leaving 18 bases between them. Germline V lookup: CDR1 LGHNA, CDR2 YSLEER. CDR3 nucleotides: TGCGCCAGCAGAGACGAACTAGGGAAATCCACCGGGGAGCTGTTTTTT. Translated, it gives CASRDELGKSTGELFF.

The genes are TRBV30 and TRBJ1-3; D is ambiguous. The germline V gene has CDR1 GTSNPN and CDR2 SVGIG (reference sequence). This CDR3 comprises 15 residues. Trimming took 4 bases from V and 3 from J, leaving 16 bases between them. In DNA form, the CDR3 reads TGTGCCTGGACCCCGGTTCAACCAAGTGGAAACACCATATATTTT. Translating it yields CAWTPVQPSGNTIYF.

V gene TRBV28 combines with J gene TRBJ1-1; tentative D call: TRBD1 (5 bases). The CDR3 is 13 amino acids. The V and J ends lost 6 bases and 0 bases respectively, with 8 bases between them. Germline CDR1 reads MDHEN; CDR2 reads SYDVKM. CDR3 protein: CASRDTLNTEAFF. The CDR3 DNA sequence: TGTGCCAGCAGGGACACCCTGAACACTGAAGCTTTCTTT.

The table lists this clone with a few counts. The rearrangement links TRBV5-5 to TRBJ2-1, with 10 positions matching TRBD2. Trimming removed 4 bases from V and 10 bases from J; junction bases left unmatched: 11. The CDR3 covers 15 residues. CDR1 and CDR2 from the germline V gene are SGHKS and YYEKEE (reference sequence). The CDR3 region is CASSPAPGLALEQFF. CDR3 in DNA: TGTGCCAGCAGCCCCGCTCCGGGACTAGCGTTGGAGCAGTTCTTC.

V usage is TRBV10-3 and J usage is TRBJ1-6, with a tentative D call TRBD1 (5 bases). Germline V gene lookup returns CDR1 ENHRY and CDR2 SYGVKD. The CDR3 extends over 16 amino acids. V was shortened by 0 bases and J by 0 bases, with 6 bases between the two germline ends. The chain's CDR3 is CAISESQGSYNSPLHF. CDR3 in DNA: TGTGCCATCAGTGAGTCCCAGGGCTCCTATAATTCACCCCTCCACTTT.

The rearrangement joins TRBV5-1 to TRBJ2-3; D is possibly TRBD2 (6 bases). Germline values: CDR1 SGHRS, CDR2 YFSETQ. Trimming stripped 2 bases from V and 2 bases from J, with 9 bases between. This CDR3 is 14 amino acids long. In DNA, the CDR3 is TGCGCCAGCAGCTTAAGGGACTTCACAGATACGCAGTATTTT. It specifies CASSLRDFTDTQYF.

The CDR3: CASSQEDYRPRSYQPQHF. CDR3 sequence (DNA): TGCGCCAGCAGTCAAGAGGATTACAGGCCCCGTTCTTATCAGCCCCAGCATTTT. J is TRBJ1-5 and V is TRBV23-1; D is perhaps TRBD1 (5 bases). TRBV23-1 is marked as an open reading frame, function uncertain. This CDR3 spans 18 amino acids. With 2 bases removed from V and 5 bases from J, the gap between germline ends came to 22 bases.

This clone was seen a few times. The chain has TRBV5-1 and TRBJ1-2; D is ambiguous. CDR3 size: 15 residues. The V end lost 2 bases, the J end lost 0 bases, and 11 bases lay between the germline ends. Germline assignment: CDR1 SGHRS and CDR2 YFSETQ. The CDR3 DNA is TGCGCCAGCAGCTTAGGGAAGGGAGCTAACTATGGCTACACCTTC. It codes for CASSLGKGANYGYTF.

The chain uses TRBV10-3 and TRBJ1-1; 10 positions match TRBD1. V was clipped by 5 bases and J by 4 bases; unmatched bases: 7. Germline V gives CDR1 ENHRY, CDR2 SYGVKD. The length of the CDR3 is 15 residues. CDR3 region: CAISNGTGVITEAFF. CDR3 in DNA: TGTGCCATCAGTAACGGGACAGGGGTGATCACTGAAGCTTTCTTT.

The CDR3 region has the DNA TGCGCCAGCAGTGAGGGGCTAGCAGGTGAGCAGTTCTTC. Amino acid sequence: CASSEGLAGEQFF. The chain joins TRBV10-1 to TRBJ2-1; weak D call: TRBD2 (5 bases). The V gene lost 2 bases and the J gene lost 9 bases, with 11 bases spanning the gap. From germline, CDR1 is WNHNN and CDR2 SYGVQD (reference sequence). The CDR3 sequence is 13 residues long.

The chain carries TRBV18 and TRBJ1-4, with 8 bases aligning to TRBD1. The germline CDR1 and CDR2 sequences are KGHSH and LQKENI. Germline trimming cut 3 bases from V and 2 bases from J; bases unmatched to any gene: 5. This CDR3 region has 16 residues. CDR3 nucleotide sequence: TGTGCCAGCTCACCTGACAGGGGTGTCACTAATGAAAAACTGTTTTTT. Amino acid sequence: CASSPDRGVTNEKLFF.

The J gene is TRBJ2-7, the V gene TRBV11-2, with 7 positions matching TRBD2. The CDR3 has 16 residues. The V segment lost 3 bases and the J segment 2 bases; nucleotides outside the gene matches: 10. Germline CDR1 SGHAT, CDR2 FQNNGV. The CDR3 sequence: CASSFRGAGNPYEQYF. The DNA for the CDR3 is TGTGCCAGCAGCTTCCGAGGAGCGGGGAACCCCTACGAGCAGTACTTC.

The chain uses TRBV21-1 and TRBJ1-1; the table gives TRBD1 as D, unverified against the DNA. TRBV21-1 corresponds to a pseudogene. The CDR3 is made up of 12 amino acids. CDR3 bases: TGTGCCAGCAGCAAAGGGACAGATGAAGCTTTCTTT. The encoded protein is CASSKGTDEAFF.

J is TRBJ2-1 and V is TRBV7-2, with D perhaps matching TRBD2 (6 bases). The CDR3 sequence is 15 residues long. Trimming shortened V by 1 base and J by 4 bases, and 11 bases separated the two germline ends. Per germline, CDR1 SGHTA and CDR2 FQGNSA. The CDR3 sequence: CASSLDSGVYNEQFF. The CDR3 DNA reads as TGTGCCAGCAGCTTAGACTCGGGGGTGTACAATGAGCAGTTCTTC.

The chain couples TRBV7-8 to TRBJ2-1, with D possibly being TRBD2 (6 bases). The CDR3 has 13 amino acids. CDR1 and CDR2 (germline): SGHVS, FQNEAQ. The V gene lost 5 bases and the J gene lost 12 bases, with 17 bases spanning the gap. CDR3 residues: CASSSTMQGGQFF. The CDR3 bases are TGTGCCAGCAGCAGTACTATGCAGGGAGGGCAGTTCTTC.

This clone was counted a single time. This chain uses TRBV5-1 with TRBJ1-1; D unresolved. CDR1 is SGHRS and CDR2 is YFSETQ in the germline V gene. Trimming removed 4 bases at V and 2 bases at J, with 18 bases between. This CDR3 is 16 amino acids long. The CDR3 nucleotides read TGCGCCAGCAGCCCTGACCTATTCCGGGGTAACACTGAAGCTTTCTTT. As protein: CASSPDLFRGNTEAFF.

The CDR3 DNA is TGTGCCGGGCCGACCTCCGTTTCGAACACCGGGGAGCTGTTTTTT. Amino acids: CAGPTSVSNTGELFF. V usage is TRBV5-6 and J usage is TRBJ2-2; D remains ambiguous. V gave up 10 bases and J gave up 0 bases, with 16 bases separating them. The germline gives CDR1 SGHDT, CDR2 YYEEEE. This CDR3 spans 15 amino acids.

The chain is built from TRBV5-4 and TRBJ1-2, with D possibly TRBD1 on 6 matching bases. This CDR3 comprises 14 residues. Germline values: CDR1 SGHNT, CDR2 YYREEE (reference sequence). With 4 bases removed from V and 7 bases from J, the gap between germline ends came to 17 bases. The CDR3 region has the DNA TGTGCCAGCAGCCTCTGGGGGGGCAGGGGTGGCTACACCTTC. Translating it yields CASSLWGGRGGYTF.

The V call is TRBV18, the J call TRBJ2-1; D gene unclear. CDR1 and CDR2 from the germline V gene are KGHSH and LQKENI. Trimming removed 2 bases from V and 9 bases from J, with 11 bases in between. This CDR3 has 13 amino acids. DNA of the CDR3: TGTGCCAGCTCACCATCGCCCCGAGGTGAGCAGTTCTTC. Residues: CASSPSPRGEQFF.

The CDR3: CASSQAGQGYGYTF. In nucleotides, the CDR3 is TGCGCCAGCAGCCAAGCGGGACAGGGCTATGGCTACACCTTC. The chain employs TRBV4-1 and TRBJ1-2; TRBD1 matches 9 bases. CDR1 and CDR2 from the germline V gene are MGHRA and YSYEKL. The CDR3 runs 14 residues. V gave up 1 base and J gave up 4 bases; unmatched junction bases: 1.

The chain has TRBV7-2 and TRBJ2-2; 7 bases agree with TRBD1. This CDR3 contains 15 residues. Germline assignment: CDR1 SGHTA and CDR2 FQGNSA. V lost 1 base to trimming and J lost 3 bases; unmatched junction nucleotides: 2. The CDR3 region is CASSLDRGYTGELFF. CDR3 nucleotides: TGTGCCAGCAGCTTAGACAGGGGTTACACCGGGGAGCTGTTTTTT. The variable domain in full, completed from reference TRBV7-2 and TRBJ2-2, reads GAGVSQSPSNKVTEKGKDVELRCDPISGHTALYWYRQSLGQGLEFLIYFQGNSAPDKSGLPSDRFSAERTGGSVSTLTIQRTQQEDSAVYLCASSLDRGYTGELFFGEGSRLTVL.